The 31 T cell receptor beta chains given below trace back to one sample, sequenced in a study of cytomegalovirus exposure and HLA in healthy donors (dated by TCRdb to about 2017). The method behind the library was the immunoSEQ multiplex PCR assay. A mixture of 60 forward primers for TCR Vbeta segments and 13 reverse primers for TCR Jbeta segments was used in the multiplex PCR. TCRdb retrieved this table from immuneACCESS and kept in-frame rearrangements only. Not all clones are present; in checked studies, unresolved V genes account for under half, and no reason is known for the remainder. The table for this sample lists under 150,000 clones; 82% of them were counted only once. The ten largest clonotypes hold over 2.5% of the sample. Sequenced: PBMCs. The origin of the receptors is a male donor in good health and CMV-seronegative.

This sequence joins TRBV19 and TRBJ2-7, with D tentatively TRBD1 (5 bases). Germline V gives CDR1 LNHDA, CDR2 SQIVND (reference sequence). The CDR3 length is 14 residues. Between the trimmed V and J ends, which lost 2 bases and 4 bases, there was a span of 12 bases. CDR3 protein: CASSIREGAYEQYF. In DNA form, the CDR3 reads TGTGCCAGTAGTATACGAGAAGGGGCTTACGAGCAGTACTTC.

J is TRBJ2-1 and V is TRBV14, with D uncertain. The CDR3 is 13 residues long. Germline lookup yields CDR1 SGHDN and CDR2 FVKESK. V dropped 1 base and J dropped 4 bases, with 5 bases sitting between them. CDR3 sequence: CASSQGLYNEQFF. CDR3 bases: TGTGCCAGCAGCCAAGGGCTGTACAATGAGCAGTTCTTC.

The gene calls are TRBV28 and TRBJ2-7; 7 bases agree with TRBD2. The CDR3 extends over 12 amino acids. Germline values: CDR1 MDHEN, CDR2 SYDVKM. V shed 7 bases and J 4 bases; nucleotides not matched to a gene: 4. CDR3 protein: CASKRDGYEQYF. The CDR3 nucleotides read TGTGCCAGCAAGCGGGATGGGTACGAGCAGTACTTC.

The chain recombines TRBV13 with TRBJ2-7, with D perhaps TRBD2 (6 bases). This CDR3 has 14 amino acids. Per the germline V gene, CDR1 is PRHDT and CDR2 is FYEKMQ (reference sequence). With 5 bases removed from V and 3 bases from J, the gap between germline ends came to 14 bases. CDR3 loop: CASSPRVSGYEQYF. Written as DNA, the CDR3 is TGTGCCAGCAGCCCTAGGGTTAGCGGCTACGAGCAGTACTTC.

CDR3 amino acids: CASTRAVNEETQYF. The CDR3 DNA sequence: TGCGCCAGTACAAGAGCGGTAAACGAAGAGACCCAGTACTTC. V usage is TRBV5-1 and J usage is TRBJ2-5, with D possibly TRBD2 on 5 matching bases. The CDR3 contains 14 residues. Germline lookup yields CDR1 SGHRS and CDR2 YFSETQ. Trimming shortened V by 8 bases and J by 3 bases, and 17 bases separated the two germline ends.

This chain connects TRBV30 to TRBJ2-3, with D perhaps matching TRBD2 (5 bases). The germline CDR1 and CDR2 sequences are GTSNPN and SVGIG (reference sequence). V was trimmed by 3 bases and J by 4 bases, leaving 11 bases between them. This CDR3 has 13 residues. Here the CDR3 reads CAWRLGGADTQYF. The CDR3 DNA reads TGTGCCTGGAGGCTCGGAGGCGCAGATACGCAGTATTTT.

There are a few counts of this clone. The chain carries TRBV28 and TRBJ2-2, with D tentatively TRBD2 (5 bases). This CDR3 spans 18 amino acids. The ends were cut back, 3 bases at V and 0 bases at J, with 17 bases in the middle. The germline V gene has CDR1 MDHEN and CDR2 SYDVKM. CDR3 amino acids: CASSFPAGLPTNTGELFF. The CDR3, as DNA: TGTGCCAGCAGTTTTCCGGCCGGACTCCCTACGAACACCGGGGAGCTGTTTTTT.

In DNA, the CDR3 is TGTGCCAGCAGCTTAAGACAGGGGACGAACACTGAAGCTTTCTTT. This encodes CASSLRQGTNTEAFF. The chain recombines TRBV7-9 with TRBJ1-1; 8 bases match TRBD1. Looked up from germline, CDR1 is SEHNR and CDR2 is FQNEAQ (reference sequence). V shed 2 bases and J 1 base; nucleotides not matched to a gene: 3. The CDR3 loop spans 15 amino acids.

This chain joins TRBV19 and TRBJ2-2, with 7 bases lining up with TRBD2. With 3 bases clipped from V and 3 bases from J, the junction kept 1 base outside the gene matches. Germline V gives CDR1 LNHDA, CDR2 SQIVND (reference sequence). CDR3 size: 14 residues. The DNA of the CDR3 is TGTGCCAGTAGTATGGGAGGGTACACCGGGGAGCTGTTTTTT. This translates into CASSMGGYTGELFF.

This clone was counted a single time. In DNA form, the CDR3 reads TGTGCCAGCAGCGCCCCGGTGGAGGCAGATACGCAGTATTTT. Translating it yields CASSAPVEADTQYF. The chain uses TRBV7-2 and TRBJ2-3; the D gene is possibly TRBD2 (5 bases). The V end lost 5 bases, the J end lost 4 bases, and 13 bases lay between the germline ends. Looked up from germline, CDR1 is SGHTA and CDR2 is FQGNSA. The CDR3 runs to 14 residues. Complete variable domain (other parts from reference TRBV7-2 and TRBJ2-3): GAGVSQSPSNKVTEKGKDVELRCDPISGHTALYWYRQSLGQGLEFLIYFQGNSAPDKSGLPSDRFSAERTGGSVSTLTIQRTQQEDSAVYLCASSAPVEADTQYFGPGTRLTVL.

The chain has TRBV6-6 and TRBJ2-1; 7 bases are shared with TRBD2. This CDR3 is 15 amino acids long. The ends lost 5 bases at V and 12 bases at J; junction bases unmatched: 16. Germline V lookup: CDR1 MNHNY, CDR2 SVGAGI (reference sequence). The CDR3 is CASSPDRDYTRRQFF. The CDR3 region has the DNA TGTGCCAGCAGTCCTGATCGGGACTACACCCGCCGGCAGTTCTTC.

V gene TRBV30 combines with J gene TRBJ1-3; maybe TRBD1 (6 bases). There are 14 residues in the CDR3. Germline CDR1 is GTSNPN and CDR2 is SVGIG (reference sequence). V was pared by 8 bases and J by 1 base, with 15 bases between. The CDR3 DNA is TGTGCCGGTCCGGGACATTCTTCTGGAAACACCATATATTTT. The encoded protein is CAGPGHSSGNTIYF. The complete variable domain, with remaining parts taken from reference TRBV30 and TRBJ1-3, reads SQTIHQWPATLVQPVGSPLSLECTVEGTSNPNLYWYRQAAGRGLQLLFYSVGIGQISSEVPQNLSASRPQDRQFILSSKKLLLSDSGFYLCAGPGHSSGNTIYFGEGSWLTVV.

The chain employs TRBV2 and TRBJ2-2, with 8 positions matching TRBD2. Germline V gene sequence: CDR1 SNHLY, CDR2 FYNNEI. This CDR3 is built from 15 residues. V lost 3 bases to trimming and J lost 4 bases; unmatched junction nucleotides: 4. CDR3 sequence (DNA): TGTGCCAGCAGTGATCCTGCGGGAGGCACCGGGGAGCTGTTTTTT. This codes for CASSDPAGGTGELFF. Filled out from reference TRBV2 and TRBJ2-2, the complete variable domain reads EPEVTQTPSHQVTQMGQEVILRCVPISNHLYFYWYRQILGQKVEFLVSFYNNEISEKSEIFDDQFSVERPDGSNFTLKIRSTKLEDSAMYFCASSDPAGGTGELFFGEGSRLTVL.

The chain recombines TRBV6-5 with TRBJ2-7, with TRBD1 matching over 7 bases. V shed 6 bases, J shed 7 bases, and the junction held 9 bases outside the gene matches. This CDR3 has 13 amino acids. Germline-derived CDR1 and CDR2 are MNHEY and SVGAGI. The CDR3 nucleotides are TGTGCCAGCAGCCGGGACAGTCTGGGGGAGCAGTACTTC. It translates to CASSRDSLGEQYF.

This clone occurred once. The chain employs TRBV6-1 and TRBJ2-7; D is unresolved. Trimming removed 3 bases from V and 3 bases from J, with 15 bases in between. The CDR3 has 15 amino acids. CDR1 MNHNS and CDR2 SASEGT come from the germline V gene. The CDR3 here is CASSEHGDSFYEQYF. The DNA of the CDR3 is TGTGCCAGCAGTGAGCATGGCGACTCCTTCTACGAGCAGTACTTC.

There are a few counts of this clone. This chain connects TRBV7-6 to TRBJ2-1; a possible D gene is TRBD2 (5 bases). V shed 5 bases and J shed 3 bases, with 11 bases lying between them. Germline V gives CDR1 SGHVS, CDR2 FNYEAQ. CDR3 size: 14 residues. In nucleotides, the CDR3 is TGTGCCAGCAGCCTTGAGGGCCACTACAATGAGCAGTTCTTC. Encoded protein: CASSLEGHYNEQFF. The entire variable domain, with the rest obtained from reference TRBV7-6 and TRBJ2-1, is as follows: GAGVSQSPRYKVTKRGQDVALRCDPISGHVSLYWYRQALGQGPEFLTYFNYEAQQDKSGLPNDRFSAERPEGSISTLTIQRTEQRDSAMYRCASSLEGHYNEQFFGPGTRLTVL.

This clone was detected once. The genes are TRBV21-1 and TRBJ2-2; TRBD1 reflects the table's D call only, with no check against the DNA. TRBV21-1 is assigned pseudogene status. The CDR3 is made up of 17 amino acids. Here the CDR3 reads CASSVLRDREDTGELFF. The DNA of the CDR3 is TGTGCCAGCAGCGTCCTCCGGGACAGGGAGGACACCGGGGAGCTGTTTTTT.

V is TRBV27 and J is TRBJ2-1, with 7 bases that match TRBD1. The V and J ends lost 2 bases and 3 bases, in that order; junction bases with no gene match: 4. From germline, CDR1 is MNHEY and CDR2 SMNVEV (reference sequence). This CDR3 comprises 15 residues. CDR3 sequence (DNA): TGTGCCAGCAGTTTAGACAGGGCTTTCTACAATGAGCAGTTCTTC. It encodes CASSLDRAFYNEQFF.

A note on this clone: Distinct nucleotide sequences in the sample also encode this CDR3. The rearrangement joins TRBV5-1 to TRBJ2-5, with TRBD2 matching 7 bases. Germline trimming cut 7 bases from V and 3 bases from J; bases unmatched to any gene: 12. The germline CDR1 and CDR2 sequences are SGHRS and YFSETQ. This CDR3 is 15 amino acids long. The CDR3 bases are TGCGCCAGCCGGGGGGAACGGGCTTTCAAAGAGACCCAGTACTTC. It encodes CASRGERAFKETQYF.

This clone appeared a single time. The chain combines TRBV7-6 with TRBJ2-1; 10 bases line up with TRBD1. The CDR3 spans 14 residues. Germline loops: CDR1 SGHVS, CDR2 FNYEAQ. The J segment lost 10 bases and the V segment lost 1 base, leaving 4 bases of the junction unmatched. The CDR3 sequence is CASSLGQGAVEQFF. CDR3 DNA sequence: TGTGCCAGCAGCTTAGGACAGGGGGCGGTCGAGCAGTTCTTC. Supplemented by reference TRBV7-6 and TRBJ2-1, the full variable domain reads GAGVSQSPRYKVTKRGQDVALRCDPISGHVSLYWYRQALGQGPEFLTYFNYEAQQDKSGLPNDRFSAERPEGSISTLTIQRTEQRDSAMYRCASSLGQGAVEQFFGPGTRLTVL.

The V and J genes are TRBV2 and TRBJ2-2, with 12 bases fitting TRBD2. V was pared by 0 bases and J by 9 bases, with 8 bases of the junction left unmatched. CDR3 size: 17 residues. In germline, CDR1 is SNHLY, CDR2 FYNNEI. The CDR3 DNA reads as TGTGCCAGCAGTGAAGCGTATCTAGCGGGAGGGCTAAGGGAGCTGTTTTTT. It specifies CASSEAYLAGGLRELFF.

The chain carries TRBV7-9 and TRBJ2-7; maybe TRBD2 (6 bases). The V end was cut by 8 bases, the J end by 3 bases, with 29 bases between. The CDR3 totals 18 residues. CDR1 SEHNR and CDR2 FQNEAQ come from the germline V gene (reference sequence). The DNA for the CDR3 is TGTGCCAGCGAAAACTTTAAGGAGGTAGCGGAGACTAACTACGAGCAGTACTTC. Translation: CASENFKEVAETNYEQYF.

This chain joins TRBV27 and TRBJ1-2, with D perhaps matching TRBD1 (5 bases). V lost 0 bases and J 6 bases, leaving 11 bases between the germline ends. The germline V gene has CDR1 MNHEY and CDR2 SMNVEV (reference sequence). The CDR3 consists of 14 residues. CDR3 nucleotide sequence: TGTGCCAGCAGTTTATCGGGCAGGGCAAATGGCTACACCTTC. Translation: CASSLSGRANGYTF.

V and J are TRBV2 and TRBJ2-1; 8 bases map to TRBD1. Germline V gene lookup returns CDR1 SNHLY and CDR2 FYNNEI. This CDR3 contains 13 residues. J lost 5 bases, V lost 8 bases, and 5 bases had no gene match. The DNA of the CDR3 is TGTGCCAGCGCAGGGGGCCTTAACAATGAGCAGTTCTTC. Its translation: CASAGGLNNEQFF.

This chain joins TRBV6-1 and TRBJ2-7; tentatively, D is TRBD1 (6 bases). Germline V gene lookup returns CDR1 MNHNS and CDR2 SASEGT. The CDR3 is made up of 14 amino acids. The V end was cut by 1 base, the J end by 2 bases, with 9 bases between. CDR3 region: CASSEGQAPYEQYF. As DNA, the CDR3 is TGTGCCAGCAGTGAAGGACAGGCACCCTACGAGCAGTACTTC.

The chain combines TRBV5-5 with TRBJ2-6; 9 bases are shared with TRBD1. Trimming cost V 4 bases and J 4 bases; bases outside gene matches: 15. CDR1 and CDR2 (germline): SGHKS, YYEKEE (reference sequence). The CDR3 is 19 amino acids. CDR3 region: CASSRGRGTGLNGANVLTF. CDR3 DNA sequence: TGTGCCAGCAGCCGGGGTAGGGGGACAGGGCTTAACGGGGCCAACGTCCTGACTTTC.

The chain uses TRBV29-1 and TRBJ1-2; 9 nucleotides align to TRBD1. Germline values: CDR1 SQVTM, CDR2 ANQGSEA. The CDR3 covers 14 residues. V trimming: 2 bases; J trimming: 4 bases; junction bases outside the gene matches: 5. CDR3 in amino acids: CSVELGTGSYGYTF. CDR3 coding DNA: TGCAGCGTTGAATTAGGGACAGGGAGCTATGGCTACACCTTC.

The CDR3 loop is CASSLAGSRSYEQYF. The DNA of the CDR3 is TGCGCCAGCAGCTTGGCCGGGAGTCGGTCCTACGAGCAGTACTTC. J is TRBJ2-7 and V is TRBV5-1; D perhaps matches TRBD2 (6 bases). V was clipped by 0 bases and J by 1 base, with 11 bases between them. From germline, CDR1 is SGHRS and CDR2 YFSETQ. The length of the CDR3 is 15 residues.

J is TRBJ2-5 and V is TRBV5-8, with a possible D match to TRBD1 (5 bases). Looked up from germline, CDR1 is SGHTS and CDR2 is YDEGEE. The CDR3 is 16 residues long. V lost 2 bases and J lost 5, with 19 bases in between. CDR3 in DNA: TGTGCCAGCAGCTTAGCCACAGTCGCCCAGGGCGAGACCCAGTACTTC. Protein: CASSLATVAQGETQYF. Using reference TRBV5-8 and TRBJ2-5 for the parts outside the CDR3, the full variable domain is EAGVTQSPTHLIKTRGQQATLRCSPISGHTSVYWYQQALGLGLQFLLWYDEGEERNRGNFPPRFSGRQFPNYSSELNVNALELEDSALYLCASSLATVAQGETQYFGPGTRLLVL.

This sequence joins TRBV5-6 and TRBJ1-2; perhaps TRBD1 as D (5 bases). CDR3 length equals 13 residues. Trimming stripped 2 bases from V and 6 bases from J, with 11 bases between. CDR1 is SGHDT, CDR2 YYEEEE, per germline. The CDR3 coding sequence is TGTGCCAGCAGCTTCGGGACTGATAATGGCTACACCTTC. It specifies CASSFGTDNGYTF.

In its sample, this clone was seen once. The V gene is TRBV5-5, the J gene TRBJ2-5; 7 nucleotides align to TRBD1. CDR3 length: 15 amino acids. Trimming cost V 1 base and J 0 bases; bases outside gene matches: 3. Per germline, CDR1 SGHKS and CDR2 YYEKEE (reference sequence). The CDR3 DNA sequence: TGTGCCAGCAGCTTGTTTCAGGGGGACCAAGAGACCCAGTACTTC. Translated: CASSLFQGDQETQYF.